This entry concerns a single TCR beta chain. The target antigen is unknown. The germline V gene has CDR1 SGHRS and CDR2 YFSETQ. V lost 0 bases, J lost 0 bases, and 5 bases stayed unmatched. The CDR3 is 16 residues long. The source of the sample is a study of beta chain features in type 1 diabetes. Overall study context: On cell yields, gender and age, patients and healthy donors were similar. Findings and limits, study-wide: Whether TCRB rearrangement is influenced by HLA type was left unresolved in this analysis.

Every bit of the isolated RNA underwent reverse transcription, so sequencing read expressed TCRB transcripts. Generated by immunoSEQ multiplex PCR, the TCRdb table keeps only in-frame clones and is missing some. This sample has under 800,000 clones; around a sixth occur once, and the top ten carry roughly 0.098%. The specimen was naive CD4+ T cells from blood. The chain couples TRBV5-1 to TRBJ2-7; 8 bases are shared with TRBD2. The source of this sequence is a man aged 18 to 35 in good health. CDR3 residues: CASSLAGGGSSYEQYF. In DNA, the CDR3 is TGCGCCAGCAGCTTGGCGGGCGGGGGGAGCTCCTACGAGCAGTACTTC.